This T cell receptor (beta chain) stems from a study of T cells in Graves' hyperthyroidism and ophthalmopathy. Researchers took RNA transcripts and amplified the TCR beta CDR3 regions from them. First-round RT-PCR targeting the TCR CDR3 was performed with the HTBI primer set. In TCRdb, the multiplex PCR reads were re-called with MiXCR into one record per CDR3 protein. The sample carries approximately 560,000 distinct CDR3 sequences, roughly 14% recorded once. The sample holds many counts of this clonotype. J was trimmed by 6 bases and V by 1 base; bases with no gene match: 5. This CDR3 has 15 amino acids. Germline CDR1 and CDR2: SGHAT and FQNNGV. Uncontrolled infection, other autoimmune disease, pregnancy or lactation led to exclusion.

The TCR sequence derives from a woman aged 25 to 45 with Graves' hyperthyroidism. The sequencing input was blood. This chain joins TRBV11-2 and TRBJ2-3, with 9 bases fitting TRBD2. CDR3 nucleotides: TGTGCCAGCAGCTTAGTAGTAGCGGGAGTGGATACGCAGTATTTT. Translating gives CASSLVVAGVDTQYF. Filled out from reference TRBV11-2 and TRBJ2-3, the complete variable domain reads EAGVAQSPRYKIIEKRQSVAFWCNPISGHATLYWYQQILGQGPKLLIQFQNNGVVDDSQLPKDRFSAERLKGVDSTLKIQPAKLEDSAVYLCASSLVVAGVDTQYFGPGTRLTVL.